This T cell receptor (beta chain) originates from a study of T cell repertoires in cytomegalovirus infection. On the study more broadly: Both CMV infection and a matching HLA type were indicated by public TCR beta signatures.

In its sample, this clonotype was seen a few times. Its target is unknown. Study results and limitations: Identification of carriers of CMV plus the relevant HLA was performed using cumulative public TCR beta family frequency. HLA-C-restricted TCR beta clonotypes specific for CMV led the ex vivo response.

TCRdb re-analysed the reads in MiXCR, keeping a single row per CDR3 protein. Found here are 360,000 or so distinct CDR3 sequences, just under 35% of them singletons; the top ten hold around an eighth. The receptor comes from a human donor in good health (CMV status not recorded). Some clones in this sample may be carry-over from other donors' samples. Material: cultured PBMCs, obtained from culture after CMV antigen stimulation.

This CDR3 reads CASSRKTGTSGAGELFF. In nucleotides, the CDR3 is TGTGCCAGCAGCCGTAAGACTGGGACTAGCGGGGCCGGGGAGCTGTTTTTT. The gene calls are TRBV11-2 and TRBJ2-2; 13 bases fit TRBD2. In germline, CDR1 is SGHAT, CDR2 FQNNGV. The V segment lost 5 bases and the J segment 6 bases; nucleotides outside the gene matches: 9. The CDR3 length is 17 residues.